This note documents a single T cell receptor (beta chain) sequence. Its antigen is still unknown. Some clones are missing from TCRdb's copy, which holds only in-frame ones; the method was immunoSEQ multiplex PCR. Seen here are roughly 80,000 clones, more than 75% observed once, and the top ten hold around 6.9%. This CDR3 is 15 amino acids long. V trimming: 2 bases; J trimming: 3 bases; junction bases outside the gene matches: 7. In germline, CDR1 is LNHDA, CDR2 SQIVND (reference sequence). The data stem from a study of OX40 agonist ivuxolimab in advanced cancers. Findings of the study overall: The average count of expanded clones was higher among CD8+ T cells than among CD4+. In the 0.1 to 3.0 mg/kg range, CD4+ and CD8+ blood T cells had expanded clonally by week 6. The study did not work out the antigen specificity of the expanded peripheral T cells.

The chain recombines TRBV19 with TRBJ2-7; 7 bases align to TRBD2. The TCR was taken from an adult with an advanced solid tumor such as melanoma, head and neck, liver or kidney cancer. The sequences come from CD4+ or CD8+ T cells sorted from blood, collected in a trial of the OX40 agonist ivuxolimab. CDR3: CASSISPAGSYEQYF. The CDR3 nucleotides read TGTGCCAGTAGTATAAGCCCAGCGGGGAGCTACGAGCAGTACTTC.